This T cell receptor beta chain stems from a study of T cell responses to AZD1222 COVID-19 vaccine. The V and J ends lost 0 bases and 4 bases, in that order; junction bases with no gene match: 5. The CDR3 consists of 16 residues. Germline V gene lookup returns CDR1 SGHTA and CDR2 FQGTGA. Study outcomes and limitations: Dominant at 160-218 and 743-854, vaccine-associated CD4 TCRs also spanned spike. The donor group comprised mostly white British people and more females; the analysis possibly underestimated clonal diversity. Targets within unmutated variant regions were reportedly found for nearly half of spike-specific TCRs. The study found Spike-specific TCR breadth and depth rose after two AZD1222 doses.

Libraries were prepared by immunoSEQ multiplex PCR; TCRdb keeps only in-frame clonotypes and omits some of them. Here the sample spans approximately 170,000 clones, 85% to 95% being singletons. This clone has only one observation. Antigen specificity is unknown. The specimen was peripheral blood, collected on day 0 of AZD1222 vaccination. The sequence came from an adult in good health. The chain employs TRBV7-3 and TRBJ2-2; 7 nucleotides align to TRBD1. CDR3 sequence: CASSLTGGGVTGELFF. Here the CDR3 DNA reads TGTGCCAGCAGCTTAACAGGGGGCGGCGTCACCGGGGAGCTGTTTTTT. The full variable domain, rest sourced from reference TRBV7-3 and TRBJ2-2, is GAGVSQTPSNKVTEKGKYVELRCDPISGHTALYWYRQSLGQGPEFLIYFQGTGAADDSGLPNDRFFAVRPEGSVSTLKIQRTERGDSAVYLCASSLTGGGVTGELFFGEGSRLTVL.